This T cell receptor beta chain was identified in a study of radiotherapy plus CTLA-4 blockade in lung cancer. Background on the study: Disease control was achieved by around 30% of patients, and objective responses by 18%.

Note on this clone: As yet, its antigen is unknown.

Germline loops: CDR1 SGHDN, CDR2 FVKESK. The CDR3 length is 15 residues. V was cut by 0 bases and J by 4 bases, with 12 bases left in between. General study results and limits: The study found tumor-derived TCR clones expanded in blood after radiotherapy plus ipilimumab.

Each patient with chemo-refractory metastatic non-small-cell lung cancer was treated with focal radiation plus CTLA-4 blockade using ipilimumab. Sequencing was performed with immunoSEQ multiplex PCR; in TCRdb, only in-frame clones are kept and a portion is missing. Among 32,000 or so clones listed, under 85% were seen once. The specimen comprised peripheral blood, sampled from a patient treated with radiotherapy plus ipilimumab. V is TRBV14 and J is TRBJ1-1, with D unresolved. This receptor was identified in a human donor with non-small cell lung cancer that progressed on radiotherapy plus ipilimumab. The CDR3 bases are TGTGCCAGCAGCCAAGACCGGGAATGGGGCACTGAAGCTTTCTTT. As protein: CASSQDREWGTEAFF.